Listed below are T cell receptor beta chains from one sample, sequenced in a study of blood T cell repertoires in COVID-19. Using immunoSEQ multiplex PCR, the repertoire was profiled, and TCRdb retains in-frame clones only, with some absent. The data contain roughly 360,000 clones, 70% to 85% of them singletons. Material for sequencing was peripheral blood. The receptors here all came from a human donor with acute or convalescent COVID-19. The donor label of this sample is uncertain. Each CDR3 is given with its conserved first and last residue. Fields, in order: J gene, V gene, clone size, D gene, CDR3 protein, CDR3 DNA. A D gene is named only where the DNA matches it firmly. The size entry is marked missing in some rows and otherwise reads once, few, many or a size class.

j_gene: TRBJ1-2
v_gene: TRBV2
abundance: NA
d_gene: NA
CDR3aa: CASSGGQVPQYGYTF
CDR3nt: TGTGCCAGCAGTGGAGGGCAGGTTCCTCAATATGGCTACACCTTC

j_gene: TRBJ1-1
v_gene: TRBV19
abundance: NA
d_gene: TRBD1
CDR3aa: CASSDRGLYTEAFF
CDR3nt: TGTGCCAGTAGCGACAGGGGGCTTTACACTGAAGCTTTCTTT

j_gene: TRBJ2-7
v_gene: TRBV7-2
abundance: NA
d_gene: TRBD2
CDR3aa: CASSLTSGYEQYF
CDR3nt: TGTGCCAGCAGCTTAACTAGCGGATACGAGCAGTACTTC

j_gene: TRBJ2-4
v_gene: TRBV28
abundance: once
d_gene: NA
CDR3aa: CASSSVRYSLAKNIQYF
CDR3nt: TGTGCCAGCAGTTCGGTCCGATACTCCTTAGCCAAAAACATTCAGTACTTC

j_gene: TRBJ2-1
v_gene: TRBV5-6
abundance: NA
d_gene: TRBD1
CDR3aa: CASSLGGTGIYNEQFF
CDR3nt: TGTGCCAGCAGCTTGGGGGGGACAGGGATCTACAATGAGCAGTTCTTC

j_gene: TRBJ1-3
v_gene: TRBV19
abundance: NA
d_gene: NA
CDR3aa: CASSTLTGSGNTIYF
CDR3nt: TGTGCCAGTAGTACCCTAACAGGGTCTGGAAACACCATATATTTT

j_gene: TRBJ2-1
v_gene: TRBV2
abundance: NA
d_gene: TRBD2
CDR3aa: CASSESGVSYNEQFF
CDR3nt: TGTGCCAGCAGTGAGAGCGGGGTTTCCTACAATGAGCAGTTCTTC

j_gene: TRBJ2-1
v_gene: TRBV6-5
abundance: NA
d_gene: NA
CDR3aa: CASRLLGSLANEQFF
CDR3nt: TGTGCCAGCAGACTACTTGGGAGTTTAGCAAATGAGCAGTTCTTC

j_gene: TRBJ2-7
v_gene: TRBV2
abundance: NA
d_gene: NA
CDR3aa: CASILQGRRYEQYF
CDR3nt: TGTGCCAGCATTCTCCAGGGTCGGCGCTACGAGCAGTACTTC

j_gene: TRBJ1-1
v_gene: TRBV2
abundance: NA
d_gene: NA
CDR3aa: CAAGGTNTEAFF
CDR3nt: TGTGCCGCCGGGGGGACGAACACTGAAGCTTTCTTT

j_gene: TRBJ1-2
v_gene: TRBV5-1
abundance: NA
d_gene: TRBD1
CDR3aa: CASSLVQGALDGYTF
CDR3nt: TGCGCCAGCAGCTTGGTACAGGGGGCATTAGATGGCTACACCTTC

j_gene: TRBJ2-2
v_gene: TRBV11-2
abundance: NA
d_gene: TRBD1
CDR3aa: CASSPRDRSSGELFF
CDR3nt: TGTGCCAGCAGCCCGAGGGACAGGTCGTCCGGGGAGCTGTTTTTT

j_gene: TRBJ1-1
v_gene: TRBV3-1/TRBV3-2
abundance: NA
d_gene: NA
CDR3aa: CASSQYWGEGTEAFF
CDR3nt: TGTGCCAGCAGCCAATATTGGGGAGAGGGCACTGAAGCTTTCTTT

j_gene: TRBJ1-2
v_gene: TRBV29-1
abundance: NA
d_gene: TRBD1
CDR3aa: CSGGTANSNYGYTF
CDR3nt: TGCAGCGGCGGGACAGCAAACTCTAACTATGGCTACACCTTC

j_gene: TRBJ1-1
v_gene: TRBV18
abundance: NA
d_gene: NA
CDR3aa: CASSPDRDNEAFF
CDR3nt: TGTGCCAGCTCACCGGACCGGGACAATGAAGCTTTCTTT

j_gene: TRBJ1-6
v_gene: TRBV5-4
abundance: once
d_gene: NA
CDR3aa: CASSLGDYNSPLHF
CDR3nt: TGTGCCAGCAGCTTGGGCGATTATAATTCACCCCTCCACTTT

j_gene: TRBJ1-1
v_gene: TRBV6-5
abundance: NA
d_gene: NA
CDR3aa: CASSYSMALNTEAFF
CDR3nt: TGTGCCAGCAGTTACTCGATGGCCCTTAACACTGAAGCTTTCTTT

j_gene: TRBJ2-7
v_gene: TRBV28
abundance: NA
d_gene: NA
CDR3aa: CASSLAGSHEQYF
CDR3nt: TGTGCCAGCAGTTTGGCAGGGTCCCACGAGCAGTACTTC

j_gene: TRBJ2-1
v_gene: TRBV6-5
abundance: NA
d_gene: TRBD2
CDR3aa: CASSPGLAFEQFF
CDR3nt: TGTGCCAGCAGTCCCGGACTAGCCTTCGAGCAGTTCTTC

j_gene: TRBJ2-1
v_gene: TRBV4-1
abundance: many
d_gene: TRBD2
CDR3aa: CASSQEIGGGAAYNEQFF
CDR3nt: TGCGCCAGCAGCCAAGAAATAGGCGGGGGGGCAGCCTACAATGAGCAGTTCTTC

j_gene: TRBJ1-4
v_gene: TRBV19
abundance: NA
d_gene: NA
CDR3aa: CASSIRFGTQLFF
CDR3nt: TGTGCCAGTAGTATTCGTTTCGGGACTCAACTGTTTTTT

j_gene: TRBJ1-5
v_gene: TRBV7-9
abundance: NA
d_gene: NA
CDR3aa: CASSSSTGPHSNQPQHF
CDR3nt: TGTGCCAGCAGCTCTTCGACAGGCCCCCACAGCAATCAGCCCCAGCATTTT

j_gene: TRBJ2-7
v_gene: TRBV6-1
abundance: NA
d_gene: TRBD2
CDR3aa: CASSEGTSGPYEQYF
CDR3nt: TGTGCCAGCAGTGAAGGGACTAGCGGGCCCTACGAGCAGTACTTC

j_gene: TRBJ2-3
v_gene: TRBV24-1
abundance: NA
d_gene: NA
CDR3aa: CATSEPSNTDTQYF
CDR3nt: TGTGCCACCAGTGAGCCGAGTAACACAGATACGCAGTATTTT

j_gene: TRBJ2-6
v_gene: TRBV5-4
abundance: NA
d_gene: TRBD1
CDR3aa: CASSNHRGSGANVLTF
CDR3nt: TGTGCCAGCAGCAACCACAGGGGTTCTGGGGCCAACGTCCTGACTTTC

j_gene: TRBJ2-5
v_gene: TRBV7-2
abundance: NA
d_gene: NA
CDR3aa: CASSHDSQETQYF
CDR3nt: TGTGCCAGCAGCCACGACTCCCAAGAGACCCAGTACTTC

j_gene: TRBJ1-2
v_gene: TRBV5-5
abundance: few
d_gene: NA
CDR3aa: CASSGSRLLDDYTF
CDR3nt: TGTGCCAGCAGCGGTTCTAGGTTGTTGGATGACTACACCTTC

j_gene: TRBJ2-1
v_gene: TRBV6-6
abundance: NA
d_gene: NA
CDR3aa: CASSYWPEQFF
CDR3nt: TGTGCCAGCAGTTACTGGCCTGAGCAGTTCTTC

j_gene: TRBJ2-7
v_gene: TRBV10-2
abundance: NA
d_gene: TRBD1
CDR3aa: CASRTNRDRRTYEQYF
CDR3nt: TGCGCCAGCAGGACCAACCGGGACAGGCGCACCTACGAGCAGTACTTC

j_gene: TRBJ2-3
v_gene: TRBV7-2
abundance: NA
d_gene: TRBD2
CDR3aa: CASSVTGAGAGVTQYF
CDR3nt: TGTGCCAGCAGCGTTACCGGCGCGGGAGCGGGAGTTACGCAGTATTTT